Listed below are T cell receptor beta chains from one sample, sequenced in a study of identical twins. From the 5' RACE reads, TCRdb called clonotypes with MiXCR, one entry per CDR3 protein. The table lists 690,000 or so distinct CDR3 sequences, 8% to 9% of them singletons. These data were likewise used in another study, on yellow fever vaccine responses in identical twins.

Sequencing was carried out using PBMCs. The receptors were gathered from a woman under 30 in good health. The CDR3 runs from the conserved cysteine through the conserved F or W. A D gene is named only where the DNA matches it firmly. A clone size is listed for some rows: how often the clone was seen (once, few, many), or a class if it is expanded.

J,D,size,V,length,CDR3,DNA
TRBJ2-7,NA,few,TRBV12-3/TRBV12-4,20,CASTGPPFRGVGTLTYEQYF,TGTGCCAGCACCGGCCCCCCTTTTCGCGGGGTGGGGACCTTGACCTACGAGCAGTACTTC
TRBJ2-7,NA,NA,TRBV6-1,13,CASSENHGVEQYF,TGTGCCAGCAGTGAAAATCACGGGGTAGAGCAGTACTTC
TRBJ1-4,NA,NA,TRBV2,15,CASRELQGSNEKLFF,TGTGCCAGCAGGGAATTACAGGGATCTAATGAAAAACTGTTTTTT
TRBJ1-3,NA,few,TRBV29-1,14,CSVIRRAAENTIYF,TGCAGCGTGATACGCCGGGCAGCGGAAAACACCATATATTTT
TRBJ2-7,TRBD1,many,TRBV12-3/TRBV12-4,13,CASSMTGTYEQYF,TGTGCCAGCAGTATGACAGGGACCTACGAGCAGTACTTC
TRBJ1-4,NA,few,TRBV4-1,14,CASSQTLRREKLFF,TGCGCCAGCAGCCAAACGTTGCGGAGGGAAAAACTGTTTTTT
TRBJ1-6,NA,NA,TRBV5-5,14,CASSSSSYNSPLHF,TGTGCCAGCAGCTCGAGCTCCTATAATTCACCCCTCCACTTT
TRBJ2-6,NA,few,TRBV27,16,CASSLVGGSGANVLTF,TGTGCCAGCAGTTTAGTAGGGGGCTCTGGGGCCAACGTCCTGACTTTC
TRBJ2-5,TRBD1,NA,TRBV7-2,17,CASSLLERQGHVETQYF,TGTGCCAGCAGCTTACTAGAACGACAGGGTCATGTAGAGACCCAGTACTTC
TRBJ2-3,TRBD2,few,TRBV5-5,16,CASSSIGLAVTDTQYF,TGTGCCAGCAGCTCTATCGGACTAGCGGTCACAGATACGCAGTATTTT
TRBJ2-1,TRBD2,few,TRBV14,18,CASSQDVSSGRMRAEQFF,TGTGCCAGCAGCCAAGACGTGTCTAGCGGGAGGATGCGCGCTGAGCAGTTCTTC
TRBJ2-7,TRBD2,NA,TRBV12-3/TRBV12-4,14,CASSLLAGYYEQYF,TGTGCCAGCAGTTTACTAGCGGGATACTACGAGCAGTACTTC
TRBJ1-3,TRBD1,many,TRBV2,15,CASIKGQGRGNTIYF,TGTGCCAGCATCAAAGGACAGGGAAGGGGAAACACCATATATTTT
TRBJ1-2,NA,many,TRBV7-8,14,CASSLSGGNYGYTF,TGTGCCAGCAGCTTATCCGGGGGGAACTATGGCTACACCTTC
TRBJ2-1,TRBD2,many,TRBV6-2/TRBV6-3,13,CASHGLARNEQFF,TGTGCCAGCCATGGACTAGCGAGAAATGAGCAGTTCTTC
TRBJ2-2,NA,many,TRBV4-3,14,CASSQVRGPGELFF,TGCGCCAGCAGCCAAGTCCGGGGGCCCGGGGAGCTGTTTTTT
TRBJ2-6,TRBD1,NA,TRBV12-3/TRBV12-4,18,CTCRPTGTGGSGANVLTF,TGTACCTGCAGACCTACCGGGACAGGGGGCTCTGGGGCCAACGTCCTGACTTTC
TRBJ2-1,NA,NA,TRBV20-1,10,CSAMLNEQFF,TGCAGTGCAATGTTAAATGAGCAGTTCTTC
TRBJ2-3,NA,NA,TRBV11-2,17,CASSLEALGTVIDTQYF,TGTGCCAGCAGCTTAGAAGCGTTGGGGACTGTCATTGATACGCAGTATTTT
TRBJ2-7,NA,NA,TRBV27,12,CASRDTTYEQYF,TGTGCCAGCCGGGACACGACCTACGAGCAGTACTTC
TRBJ2-2,NA,few,TRBV7-7,14,CASSSSDSTGELFF,TGTGCTAGCAGTTCCAGTGACAGCACCGGGGAGCTGTTTTTT
TRBJ1-4,TRBD1,NA,TRBV23-1,14,CASSRDRGWGKLFF,TGCGCCAGCAGTCGAGACAGGGGCTGGGGAAAACTGTTTTTT
TRBJ2-7,NA,few,TRBV30,15,CAWSVFAGPPYEQYF,TGTGCCTGGAGTGTCTTCGCGGGGCCCCCCTACGAGCAGTACTTC
TRBJ1-4,NA,NA,TRBV18,12,CASRPGNEKLFF,TGTGCCAGTCGGCCAGGGAATGAAAAACTGTTTTTT
TRBJ2-7,NA,NA,TRBV7-9,14,CASSLDPYPYEQYF,TGTGCCAGCAGCCTCGACCCCTACCCCTACGAGCAGTACTTC
TRBJ2-1,NA,NA,TRBV28,15,CASRPQRLTYNEQFF,TGTGCCAGCAGACCCCAGCGACTCACCTACAATGAGCAGTTCTTC
TRBJ2-7,TRBD2,many,TRBV7-2,15,CASSHTSGGTYEQYF,TGTGCCAGCAGCCACACTAGCGGGGGGACCTACGAGCAGTACTTC
TRBJ2-1,NA,few,TRBV27,15,CASSWTSILYNEQFF,TGTGCCAGCAGTTGGACCTCTATCCTTTACAATGAGCAGTTCTTC
TRBJ2-3,NA,NA,TRBV6-6,12,CASRTATDTQYF,TGTGCCAGCAGGACAGCCACAGATACGCAGTATTTT
TRBJ2-5,NA,NA,TRBV29-1,11,CSVAQQETQYF,TGCAGCGTTGCACAGCAAGAGACCCAGTACTTC
TRBJ2-2,TRBD1,NA,TRBV7-8,14,CASSSRGPTGELFF,TGTGCCAGCAGCAGCAGGGGGCCGACCGGGGAGCTGTTTTTT
TRBJ2-2,TRBD2,few,TRBV7-8,18,CASSQTSGGVRSTGELFF,TGTGCCAGCAGTCAGACTAGCGGGGGGGTTCGGAGCACCGGGGAGCTGTTTTTT
TRBJ2-1,NA,many,TRBV4-3,16,CASSRDRDTRMGEQFF,TGCGCCAGCAGCCGAGACCGGGACACCCGGATGGGTGAGCAGTTCTTC
TRBJ1-4,TRBD1,NA,TRBV7-6,12,CASSPGTGTPFF,TGTGCCAGCAGCCCCGGGACAGGGACGCCGTTTTTT
TRBJ2-1,NA,NA,TRBV7-6,17,CASSLAGLRGGYNEQFF,TGTGCCAGCAGCTTAGCGGGCCTGAGGGGAGGCTACAATGAGCAGTTCTTC
TRBJ2-5,NA,many,TRBV24-1,12,CATSDIQETQYF,TGTGCCACCAGTGATATACAAGAGACCCAGTACTTC
TRBJ2-6,NA,NA,TRBV2,13,CASTRDGANVLTF,TGTGCCAGCACCCGGGATGGGGCCAACGTCCTGACTTTC
TRBJ2-3,NA,few,TRBV9,15,CASSVWGPSTDTQYF,TGTGCCAGCAGCGTTTGGGGTCCTAGCACAGATACGCAGTATTTT
TRBJ2-3,TRBD2,few,TRBV7-8,16,CASSPGSSGFADTQYF,TGTGCCAGCAGCCCTGGGTCTAGCGGCTTCGCAGATACGCAGTATTTT
TRBJ2-3,NA,NA,TRBV9,15,CASRSGVTSTDTQYF,TGTGCCAGCAGATCCGGGGTAACTAGCACAGATACGCAGTATTTT
TRBJ2-1,NA,many,TRBV15,12,CATSPILSEQFF,TGTGCCACCAGCCCCATTCTTAGTGAGCAGTTCTTC
TRBJ1-1,NA,few,TRBV7-9,12,CASLNEGPEAFF,TGTGCCAGCCTAAATGAGGGCCCTGAAGCTTTCTTT
TRBJ2-7,TRBD1,NA,TRBV29-1,12,CSGRDSSYEQYF,TGCAGCGGCCGGGACAGCTCCTACGAGCAGTACTTC
TRBJ2-5,NA,many,TRBV7-3,13,CASSKTGKETQYF,TGTGCCAGCAGCAAAACAGGGAAAGAGACCCAGTACTTC
TRBJ2-7,NA,many,TRBV7-9,13,CASSRGTYYEQYF,TGTGCCAGCAGCCGAGGGACTTATTACGAGCAGTACTTC
TRBJ2-5,NA,many,TRBV12-3/TRBV12-4,11,CASSLGQTQYF,TGTGCCAGCAGTTTAGGACAGACCCAGTACTTC
TRBJ2-1,NA,NA,TRBV4-3,17,CASSPFPPGLSYNEQFF,TGCGCCAGCAGCCCCTTCCCCCCGGGACTTTCCTACAATGAGCAGTTCTTC
TRBJ1-5,NA,few,TRBV19,13,CARYRQRNQPQHF,TGTGCCAGATATCGACAGCGCAATCAGCCCCAGCATTTT
TRBJ2-3,NA,few,TRBV12-3/TRBV12-4,16,CASSLAESYSTDTQYF,TGTGCCAGCAGTTTAGCGGAGTCATATAGCACAGATACGCAGTATTTT
TRBJ2-3,TRBD2,NA,TRBV6-1,17,CASSILPGLGKTDTQYF,TGTGCCAGCAGCATTCTTCCGGGACTAGGTAAAACAGATACGCAGTATTTT
TRBJ1-3,NA,many,TRBV12-3/TRBV12-4,15,CASSPGLTSGNTIYF,TGTGCCAGCAGCCCGGGACTGACCTCTGGAAACACCATATATTTT
TRBJ2-1,NA,many,TRBV28,17,CASSFRRRGKVYNEQFF,TGTGCCAGCAGTTTCCGCCGTAGGGGTAAGGTTTATAATGAGCAGTTCTTC
TRBJ2-3,TRBD2,few,TRBV24-1,14,CATSDSTSVDTQYF,TGTGCCACCAGTGATTCGACTAGCGTAGATACGCAGTATTTT
TRBJ2-5,TRBD2,NA,TRBV18,15,CASSPFSGGPETQYF,TGTGCCAGCTCACCATTTTCGGGAGGCCCGGAGACCCAGTACTTC
TRBJ2-2,NA,few,TRBV5-6,18,CASSFYLGLTLGTGELFF,TGTGCCAGCAGCTTCTATTTAGGGCTTACTTTGGGCACCGGGGAGCTGTTTTTT
TRBJ2-3,NA,few,TRBV2,15,CASSNSGTTTDTQYF,TGTGCCAGCAGTAACTCCGGGACCACAACAGATACGCAGTATTTT
TRBJ2-3,NA,many,TRBV7-9,13,CASSFENTDTQYF,TGTGCCAGCAGCTTTGAAAACACAGATACGCAGTATTTT
TRBJ2-5,NA,NA,TRBV6-1,10,CASRGGTQYF,TGTGCCAGCCGGGGCGGGACCCAGTACTTC
TRBJ2-3,NA,many,TRBV5-1,16,CASSLARSISTDTQYF,TGCGCCAGCAGCTTGGCGCGTTCGATAAGCACAGATACGCAGTATTTT